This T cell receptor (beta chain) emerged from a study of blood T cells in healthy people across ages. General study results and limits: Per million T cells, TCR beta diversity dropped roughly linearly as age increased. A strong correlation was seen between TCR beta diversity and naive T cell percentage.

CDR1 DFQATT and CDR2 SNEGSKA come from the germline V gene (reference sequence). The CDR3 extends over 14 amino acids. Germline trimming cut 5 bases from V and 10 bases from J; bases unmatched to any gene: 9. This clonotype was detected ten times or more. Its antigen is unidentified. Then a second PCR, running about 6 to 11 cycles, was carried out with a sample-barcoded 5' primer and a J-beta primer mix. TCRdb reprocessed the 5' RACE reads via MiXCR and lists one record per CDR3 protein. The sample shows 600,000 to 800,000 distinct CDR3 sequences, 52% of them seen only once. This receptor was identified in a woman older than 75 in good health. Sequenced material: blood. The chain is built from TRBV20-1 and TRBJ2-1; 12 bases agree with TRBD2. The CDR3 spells CSAATSGGPREQFF. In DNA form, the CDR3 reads TGCAGTGCTGCGACTAGCGGGGGACCCCGGGAGCAGTTCTTC.